Listed below are T cell receptor beta chains from one sample, sequenced in a study of blood T cell repertoires in COVID-19. The repertoire was sequenced with immunoSEQ multiplex PCR; TCRdb's copy has only in-frame clones and lacks some. The sample contains 30,000 to 40,000 clones, approximately 91% of which appear only once. The sequencing input was peripheral blood. The receptors were gathered from a human donor with active COVID-19. The donor label of this sample is uncertain. Each CDR3 is given with its conserved first and last residue.

16	TRBJ1-6	TRBV4-2	CASSQEQSTRNSPLHF
14	TRBJ1-2	TRBV7-3	CASSSSGGTDGYTF
13	TRBJ1-1	TRBV29-1	CSVEENLRGRGFF
15	TRBJ1-1	TRBV6-2/TRBV6-3	CASSYMGLRNTEAFF
14	TRBJ1-1	TRBV28	CASSSGQPRTEAFF
15	TRBJ2-1	TRBV9	CASSSLGDRDNEQFF
14	TRBJ2-3	TRBV24-1	CATSDSPLAGSMYF
18	TRBJ2-3	TRBV7-9	CASSFPPPGRGATDTQYF
15	TRBJ2-7	TRBV5-1	CASSFLGDRTYEQYF
14	TRBJ2-7	TRBV5-1	CASRLDQGAYEQYF
17	TRBJ2-2	TRBV2	CASCDYPGTAHTGELFF
15	TRBJ2-7	TRBV7-8	CASSLAPGSLREQYF
16	TRBJ1-3	TRBV9	CASSVVGGISGNTIYF
14	TRBJ1-4	TRBV10-3	CAISEGQGNEKLFF
16	TRBJ2-7	TRBV5-1	CASSSYPGSSSYEQYF
16	TRBJ2-2	TRBV6-6	CASRSLPGGNTGELFF
13	TRBJ2-1	TRBV7-9	CASSLTGYNEQFF
15	TRBJ1-5	TRBV7-2	CASSLGPGVGQPQHF
12	TRBJ2-7	TRBV2	CASSEPPTGQYF